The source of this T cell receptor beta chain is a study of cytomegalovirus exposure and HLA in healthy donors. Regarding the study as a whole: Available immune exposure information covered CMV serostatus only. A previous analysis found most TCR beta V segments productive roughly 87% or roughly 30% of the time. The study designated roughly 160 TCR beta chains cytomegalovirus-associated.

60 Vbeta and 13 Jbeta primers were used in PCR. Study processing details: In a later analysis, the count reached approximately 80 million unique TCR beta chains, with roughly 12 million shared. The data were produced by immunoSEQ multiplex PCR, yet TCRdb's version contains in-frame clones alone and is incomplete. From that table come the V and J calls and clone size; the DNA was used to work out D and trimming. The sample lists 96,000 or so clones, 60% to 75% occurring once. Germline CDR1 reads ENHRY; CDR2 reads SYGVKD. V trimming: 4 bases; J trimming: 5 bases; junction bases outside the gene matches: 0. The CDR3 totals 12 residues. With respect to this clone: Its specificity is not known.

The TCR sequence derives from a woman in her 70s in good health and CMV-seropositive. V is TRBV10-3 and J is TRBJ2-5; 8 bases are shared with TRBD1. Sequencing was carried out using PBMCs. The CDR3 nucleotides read TGTGCCATCAGTGGACAGGGGGAGACCCAGTACTTC. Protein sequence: CAISGQGETQYF.